These T cell receptor beta chains were read from a single sample in a study of cytomegalovirus exposure and HLA in healthy donors. Repertoires were generated with immunoSEQ multiplex PCR, while TCRdb's copy carries only in-frame clones and drops some. Here the sample spans approximately 260,000 clones, approximately 83% being singletons. Input material: PBMCs. The receptors shown here come from a woman under 40 in good health and CMV-seropositive. Each CDR3 is given with its conserved first and last residue. The order of the fields is CDR3 length, J gene, V gene, CDR3 protein.

>19|TRBJ2-1|TRBV7-6
CASSQSGDRGHHEVHEQFF
>13|TRBJ1-1|TRBV9
CASSVWGRSEAFF
>17|TRBJ2-2|TRBV6-1
CASSDSGRGFDTGELFF
>16|TRBJ2-1|TRBV9
CASSAPGTSAFNEQFF
>14|TRBJ1-1|TRBV27
CASSSRGGIAEAFF
>14|TRBJ1-2|TRBV18
CASSPDRGTYGYTF
>15|TRBJ2-1|TRBV4-2
CASRMGLAPGNEQFF
>15|TRBJ2-7|TRBV6-1
CASTEPGQSPGEQYF
>13|TRBJ2-5|TRBV19
CASSAGVGETQYF
>16|TRBJ1-4|TRBV9
CASSETLGGANEKLFF
>12|TRBJ2-2|TRBV28
CASSLYFGELFF
>13|TRBJ1-2|TRBV6-1
CASRGTDSYGYTF
>14|TRBJ2-3|TRBV29-1
CSVVLAGSTDTQYF
>14|TRBJ2-5|TRBV30
CAWSPLAGKGTQYF
>13|TRBJ2-7|TRBV30
CAWSVSIYYEQYF
>12|TRBJ2-7|TRBV15
CATSRDRGSRNF
>18|TRBJ2-3|TRBV27
CASSQKTSGSVDTDTQYF
>14|TRBJ2-1|TRBV19
CASSIVAGESEQFF
>13|TRBJ2-3|TRBV9
CASSPFNTDTQYF
>16|TRBJ2-3|TRBV27
CASSSRTSGGADTQYF
>18|TRBJ2-5|TRBV2
CASSEVGRQDNREETQYF
>15|TRBJ2-1|TRBV18
CASSPLLAGVEEQFF
>15|TRBJ1-2|TRBV6-1
CASEDPGQGNYGYTF
>14|TRBJ2-7|TRBV14
CASSPGAGPYEQYF
>16|TRBJ2-1|TRBV29-1
CSSHQRASGSYNEQFF
>14|TRBJ2-7|TRBV19
CASSTTSIRNEQYF
>15|TRBJ2-2|TRBV19
CASKGTSGMGGKLFF
>12|TRBJ1-1|TRBV19
CASHSRGTEAFF
>13|TRBJ1-2|TRBV5-1
CASSLSGESGYTF
>19|TRBJ2-5|TRBV27
CASTIRAGVTGTPQETQYF
>15|TRBJ2-5|TRBV5-1
CASSLPGTSVETQYF
>14|TRBJ2-1|TRBV21-1
CASKPLAAYNEQFF
>19|TRBJ2-2|TRBV27
CASSLLGLAGPTNTGELFF
>13|TRBJ1-5|TRBV19
CASSIDLIRPQHF
>15|TRBJ2-7|TRBV5-4
CASSLQGHPSYEQYF
>18|TRBJ2-2|TRBV5-1
CASRRSLPGGNSAGELFF
>18|TRBJ1-3|TRBV11-2
CASSLVRTGSVSGNTIYF
>16|TRBJ2-5|TRBV9
CASSVGLAGGRETQYF
>18|TRBJ2-3|TRBV7-6
CASSFGREGLLGTDTQYF
>13|TRBJ1-4|TRBV5-8
CASAGSHNEKLFF
>18|TRBJ2-6|TRBV5-4
CASSLGGQGFSGANVLTF